This T cell receptor (beta chain) was recovered during a study of shared clonotypes between healthy human individuals. Study-wide points: Compared with memory subsets, naive subsets generally had larger estimated richness.

About this clone: Its antigen remains unknown.

Germline V CDR1 and CDR2: LNHDA, SQIVND (reference sequence). V was shortened by 5 bases and J by 0 bases, with 14 bases between the two germline ends. CDR3 length equals 16 residues. Donors were healthy HIV-negative adults without recent acute infections or vaccinations. Profiled with immunoSEQ multiplex PCR; TCRdb holds only in-frame clones, not every one. The table lists under 600,000 clones, about 96% of them singletons. The sample taken for sequencing was naive CD4+ T cells sorted from blood. Documented subset: CD45RA+ positively selected. This TCR was sampled from a woman in her twenties or thirties in good health. The chain combines TRBV19 with TRBJ2-1; D is uncertain. CDR3 region: CASSGLARSSYNEQFF. CDR3 in DNA: TGTGCCAGTAGTGGATTAGCCCGAAGCTCCTACAATGAGCAGTTCTTC.